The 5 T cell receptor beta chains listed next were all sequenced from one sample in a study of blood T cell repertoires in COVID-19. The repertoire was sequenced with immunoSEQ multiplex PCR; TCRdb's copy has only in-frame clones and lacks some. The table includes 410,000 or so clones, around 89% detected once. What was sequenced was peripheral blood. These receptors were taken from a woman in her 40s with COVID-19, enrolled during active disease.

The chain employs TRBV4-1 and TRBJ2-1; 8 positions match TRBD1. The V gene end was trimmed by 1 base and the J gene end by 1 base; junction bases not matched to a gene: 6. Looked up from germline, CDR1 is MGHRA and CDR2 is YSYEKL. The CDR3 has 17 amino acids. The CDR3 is CASSQGPDRGSYNEQFF. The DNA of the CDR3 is TGCGCCAGCAGCCAAGGCCCAGACAGGGGATCCTACAATGAGCAGTTCTTC.

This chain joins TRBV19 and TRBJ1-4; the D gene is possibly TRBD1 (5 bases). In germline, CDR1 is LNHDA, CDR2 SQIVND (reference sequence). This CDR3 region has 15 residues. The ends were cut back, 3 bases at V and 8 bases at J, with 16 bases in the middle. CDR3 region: CASSIEQGRREKLFF. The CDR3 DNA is TGTGCCAGTAGTATTGAGCAGGGAAGACGGGAAAAACTGTTTTTT. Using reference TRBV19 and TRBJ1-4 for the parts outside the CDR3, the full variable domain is DGGITQSPKYLFRKEGQNVTLSCEQNLNHDAMYWYRQDPGQGLRLIYYSQIVNDFQKGDIAEGYSVSREKKESFPLTVTSAQKNPTAFYLCASSIEQGRREKLFFGSGTQLSVL.

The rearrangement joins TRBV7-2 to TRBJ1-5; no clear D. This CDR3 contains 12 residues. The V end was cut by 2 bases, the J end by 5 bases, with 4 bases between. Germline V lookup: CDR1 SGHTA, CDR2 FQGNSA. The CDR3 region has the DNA TGTGCCAGCAGCTTATATGATCAGCCCCAGCATTTT. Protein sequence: CASSLYDQPQHF.

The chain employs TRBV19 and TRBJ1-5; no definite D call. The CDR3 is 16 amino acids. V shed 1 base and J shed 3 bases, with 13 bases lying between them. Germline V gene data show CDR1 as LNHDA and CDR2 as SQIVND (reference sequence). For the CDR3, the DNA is TGTGCCAGTAGTATAGGGGGAGAGGTTCTCAATCAGCCCCAGCATTTT. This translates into CASSIGGEVLNQPQHF.

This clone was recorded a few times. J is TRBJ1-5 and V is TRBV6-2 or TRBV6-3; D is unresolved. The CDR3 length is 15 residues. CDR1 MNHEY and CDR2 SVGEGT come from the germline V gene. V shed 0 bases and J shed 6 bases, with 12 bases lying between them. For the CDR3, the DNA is TGTGCCAGCAGTTACTCGGGCGAGGGAGGTCAGCCCCAGCATTTT. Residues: CASSYSGEGGQPQHF.